This TCR beta chain was profiled in a study of cytomegalovirus exposure and HLA in healthy donors. Study conclusions and caveats: A later analysis linked a missense DCLRE1C variant to TCR beta V- and J-gene trimming. A later analysis reportedly found fewer N-insertions in an Asian-associated ancestry cluster than the approximately 700-donor mean. Among TCR beta chains of equal frequency, HLA-associated ones were more clonally expanded in a later analysis.

As regards this clone: What it recognizes is unknown.

This CDR3 spans 14 amino acids. The V gene's germline CDR1 is SGHTA and CDR2 FQGNSA. V dropped 4 bases and J dropped 6; count of bases not matched to a gene: 9. The PCR used 60 Vbeta and 13 Jbeta primers. Measured with immunoSEQ multiplex PCR; TCRdb has only the in-frame clones, and not every one. The sample table includes about 160,000 clones. The sequence came from a woman aged 55-70 years in good health and CMV-seronegative. V is TRBV7-2 and J is TRBJ2-7, with 7 bases aligning to TRBD1. The sequenced sample consisted of PBMCs. The CDR3 sequence is CASSSGGSQREQYF. The CDR3 DNA is TGTGCCAGCAGCTCAGGGGGTTCGCAGCGCGAGCAGTACTTC.